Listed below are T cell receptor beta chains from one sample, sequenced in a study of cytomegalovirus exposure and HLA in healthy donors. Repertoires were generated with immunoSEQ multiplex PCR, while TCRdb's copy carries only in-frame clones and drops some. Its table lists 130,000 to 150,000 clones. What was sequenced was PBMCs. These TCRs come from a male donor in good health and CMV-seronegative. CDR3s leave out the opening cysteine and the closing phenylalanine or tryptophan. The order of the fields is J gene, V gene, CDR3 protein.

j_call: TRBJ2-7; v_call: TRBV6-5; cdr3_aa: ASSLDRGYEQY
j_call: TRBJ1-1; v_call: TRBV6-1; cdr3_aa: ASTTGGTGMEAF
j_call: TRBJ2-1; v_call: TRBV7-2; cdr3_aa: ASSFPLAEVTYNEQF
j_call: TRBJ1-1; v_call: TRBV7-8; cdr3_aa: ASSLNGNTEAF
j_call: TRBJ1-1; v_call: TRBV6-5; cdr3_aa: ASSYSSQTGAF
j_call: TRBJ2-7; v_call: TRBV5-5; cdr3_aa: ASTSQQGSSYEQY
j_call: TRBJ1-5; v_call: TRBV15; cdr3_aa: ATTHGNQPQH
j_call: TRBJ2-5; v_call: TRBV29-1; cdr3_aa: SVDLPGGWETQY
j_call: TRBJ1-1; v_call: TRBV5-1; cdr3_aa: ASSPTRGDTEAF
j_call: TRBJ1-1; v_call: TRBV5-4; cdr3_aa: ASSPDLDRNTEAF
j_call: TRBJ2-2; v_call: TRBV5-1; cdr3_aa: ASSLGFRGQGFTGELF
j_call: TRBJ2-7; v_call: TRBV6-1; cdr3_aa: ASSEVAGAPYEQY
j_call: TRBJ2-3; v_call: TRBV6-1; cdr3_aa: ANSGRATDTQY
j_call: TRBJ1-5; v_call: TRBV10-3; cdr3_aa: AISPTGSNQPQH
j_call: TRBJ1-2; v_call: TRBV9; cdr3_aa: ASSAAGRGNYGYT
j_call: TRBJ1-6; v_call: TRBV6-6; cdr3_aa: ASSRIPGRGVLTLH
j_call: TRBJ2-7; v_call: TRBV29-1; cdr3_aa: SVHTVGEQY
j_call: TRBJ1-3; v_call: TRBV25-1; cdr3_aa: ASSDPGTVDTIY
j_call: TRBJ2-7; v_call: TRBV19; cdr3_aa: ASSLTGKQY
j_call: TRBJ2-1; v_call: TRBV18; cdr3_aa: ASSRGREGSYNEQF
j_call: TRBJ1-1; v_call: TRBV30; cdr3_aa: AWRAGQVQAF
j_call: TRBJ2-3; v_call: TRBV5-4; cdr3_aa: ASSGRTGKFADTQY
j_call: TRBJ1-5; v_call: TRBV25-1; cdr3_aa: ASSDGGLSNQPQH
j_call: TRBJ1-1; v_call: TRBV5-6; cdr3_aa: ASSLAVGQGFIEAF
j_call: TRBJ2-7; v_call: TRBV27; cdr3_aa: ASSPKAGGQSEQY
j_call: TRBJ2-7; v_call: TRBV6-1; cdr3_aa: ASGKLPYEQY
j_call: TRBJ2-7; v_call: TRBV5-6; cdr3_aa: ASSFGQVSYEQY
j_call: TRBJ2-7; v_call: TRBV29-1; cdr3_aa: SVGGHRTGGIFHEYEQY
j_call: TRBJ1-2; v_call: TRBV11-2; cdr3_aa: ASSLVGGGYT
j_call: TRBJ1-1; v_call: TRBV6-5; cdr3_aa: ASTPGRMNTEAF
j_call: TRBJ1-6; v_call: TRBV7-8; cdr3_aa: ASSSYSQGRRTNSPLH
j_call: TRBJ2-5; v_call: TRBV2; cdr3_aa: ASKRGQATQETQY
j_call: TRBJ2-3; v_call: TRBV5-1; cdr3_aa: ASSLLVRIGASTDTQY
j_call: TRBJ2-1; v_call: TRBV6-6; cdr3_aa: ASSWDKDNEQF
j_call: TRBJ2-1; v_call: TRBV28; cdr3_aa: ASSRLAGGNEQF
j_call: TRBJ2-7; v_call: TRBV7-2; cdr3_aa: ASRGLAGGRQY
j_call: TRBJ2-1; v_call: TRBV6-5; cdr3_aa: ASRDRVYNEQF
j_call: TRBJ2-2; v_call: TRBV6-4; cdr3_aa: ASSEWAISNTGELF
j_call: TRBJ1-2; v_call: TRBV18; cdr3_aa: ASSKADSPTRT
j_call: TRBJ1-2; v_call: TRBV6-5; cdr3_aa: ASTDSFYGYT
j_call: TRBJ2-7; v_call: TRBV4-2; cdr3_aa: ASSQDGASYEQY
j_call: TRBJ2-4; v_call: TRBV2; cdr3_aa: ASSRGRLAKNIQY